These 17 T cell receptor beta chains were sequenced from one sample in a study of T cell responses to AZD1222 COVID-19 vaccine. Only in-frame clones appear in the TCRdb table, and some are missing; sequencing was by immunoSEQ multiplex PCR. Seen here are around 160,000 clones, under 95% observed once, and the top ten hold 1% to 1.5%. This material consisted of peripheral blood, taken 28 days after the second AZD1222 dose. The receptors originated from an adult who received the AZD1222 COVID-19 vaccine.

The V call is TRBV29-1, the J call TRBJ2-3, with 8 positions matching TRBD1. Losses at the gene ends were 6 bases for V and 0 bases for J; bases not matched to a gene: 11. CDR3 length: 16 amino acids. Per the germline V gene, CDR1 is SQVTM and CDR2 is ANQGSEA. Written as DNA, the CDR3 is TGCAGCGTCGGGGGCTGGACAGGGCTTAGCACAGATACGCAGTATTTT. It codes for CSVGGWTGLSTDTQYF.

This chain's CDR3 is CASSDPGTGGRNQPQHF. For the CDR3, the DNA is TGTGCCAGCAGTGACCCCGGGACAGGGGGCAGGAATCAGCCCCAGCATTTT. The chain couples TRBV6-1 to TRBJ1-5; TRBD1 aligns across 12 bases. CDR3 size: 17 residues. Germline CDR1 is MNHNS and CDR2 is SASEGT. V shed 3 bases, J shed 4 bases, and the junction held 7 bases outside the gene matches.

The chain employs TRBV11-2 and TRBJ2-7; 9 bases map to TRBD1. CDR3 length: 14 amino acids. CDR1 and CDR2 (germline): SGHAT, FQNNGV. V trimming: 5 bases; J trimming: 1 base; junction bases outside the gene matches: 3. This CDR3 is CASSLGTGSYEQYF. The CDR3, as DNA: TGTGCCAGCAGCCTCGGGACAGGGTCCTACGAGCAGTACTTC.

The CDR3 reads CASSPGVPEAFF. As DNA, the CDR3 is TGTGCCAGCAGCCCAGGGGTCCCTGAAGCTTTCTTT. This chain joins TRBV7-8 and TRBJ1-1, with a possible D match to TRBD1 (6 bases). The CDR3 consists of 12 residues. Germline lookup yields CDR1 SGHVS and CDR2 FQNEAQ. V lost 5 bases to trimming and J lost 6 bases, with 10 bases between them. The entire variable domain, with the rest obtained from reference TRBV7-8 and TRBJ1-1, is as follows: GAGVSQSPRYKVAKRGQDVALRCDPISGHVSLFWYQQALGQGPEFLTYFQNEAQLDKSGLPSDRFFAERPEGSVSTLKIQRTQQEDSAVYLCASSPGVPEAFFGQGTRLTVV.

On this clone itself: Other DNA sequences in the sample encode the same CDR3. V gene TRBV30 combines with J gene TRBJ2-2; no reliable D call. Between the trimmed V and J ends, which lost 2 bases and 1 base, there was a span of 8 bases. The V gene's germline CDR1 is GTSNPN and CDR2 SVGIG (reference sequence). The CDR3 spans 14 residues. DNA of the CDR3: TGTGCCTGGAGTTCACTCGAGAACACCGGGGAGCTGTTTTTT. This translates into CAWSSLENTGELFF.

The chain has TRBV25-1 and TRBJ1-1; D is possibly TRBD1 (6 bases). CDR1 and CDR2 (germline): MGHDK, SYGVNS. The V end lost 6 bases, the J end lost 4 bases, and 12 bases lay between the germline ends. The CDR3 is made up of 13 amino acids. CDR3: CASRTGWSTEAFF. Here the CDR3 DNA reads TGTGCCAGCAGGACAGGTTGGAGCACTGAAGCTTTCTTT.

The chain links TRBV19 to TRBJ1-1; no definite D call. V lost 7 bases and J 1 base, leaving 13 bases between the germline ends. CDR1 and CDR2 (germline): LNHDA, SQIVND (reference sequence). The CDR3 has 14 residues. CDR3 amino acids: CASIRGSENTEAFF. CDR3 nucleotides: TGTGCCAGTATCCGCGGTTCGGAGAACACTGAAGCTTTCTTT.

This clone was seen only once. The chain couples TRBV10-3 to TRBJ1-5, with 7 bases aligning to TRBD1. After removal of 10 bases from V and 8 bases from J, the junction contained 8 bases not matched to a gene. Germline V gene sequence: CDR1 ENHRY, CDR2 SYGVKD. CDR3 size: 12 residues. This chain's CDR3 is CATGTAEKPQHF. DNA of the CDR3: TGTGCCACCGGGACAGCGGAGAAGCCCCAGCATTTT.

The chain recombines TRBV10-3 with TRBJ2-7; 7 nucleotides line up with TRBD2. In germline, CDR1 is ENHRY, CDR2 SYGVKD. This CDR3 region has 15 residues. The V gene end was trimmed by 11 bases and the J gene end by 0 bases; junction bases not matched to a gene: 13. The CDR3 DNA reads TGTGCCTCCCGGGAGGCGGGACCCGACTCCTACGAGCAGTACTTC. Its translation: CASREAGPDSYEQYF.

The chain uses TRBV6-2 or TRBV6-3 and TRBJ1-1, with D unclear. The V and J ends lost 0 bases and 0 bases respectively, with 8 bases between them. The germline CDR1 and CDR2 sequences are MNHEY and SVGEGT. There are 15 residues in the CDR3. CDR3 residues: CASSYSELMNTEAFF. In nucleotides, the CDR3 is TGTGCCAGCAGTTACTCAGAGCTAATGAACACTGAAGCTTTCTTT.

This chain links TRBV5-6 with TRBJ2-7; D remains ambiguous. V was cut by 2 bases and J by 5 bases, with 5 bases left in between. CDR1 and CDR2 (germline): SGHDT, YYEEEE. This CDR3 has 11 amino acids. The CDR3 sequence: CASSFTHEQYF. The CDR3, as DNA: TGTGCCAGCAGCTTCACCCACGAGCAGTACTTC.

The chain carries TRBV11-2 and TRBJ2-5; 7 nucleotides match TRBD2. CDR3 length: 16 amino acids. From germline, CDR1 is SGHAT and CDR2 FQNNGV. J gave up 5 bases and V 5 bases, and 14 bases lay outside the gene matches. The CDR3 bases are TGTGCCAGCAGCCCTGCTAGCGGTACCCTCGGGGAGACCCAGTACTTC. It translates to CASSPASGTLGETQYF.

This clone was seen once. The chain recombines TRBV7-2 with TRBJ2-7; D may be TRBD1 (7 bases). The CDR3 is made up of 17 amino acids. Trimming took off 2 bases at V and 4 bases at J, with 21 bases between the two ends. Looked up from germline, CDR1 is SGHTA and CDR2 is FQGNSA. The CDR3 DNA reads TGTGCCAGCAGCTTACCCTCCCTCGGAGGGGGCTTATACGAGCAGTACTTC. Protein sequence: CASSLPSLGGGLYEQYF.

The V call is TRBV2, the J call TRBJ1-5; D not certain. The CDR3 runs to 15 residues. Trimming shortened V by 4 bases and J by 0 bases, and 10 bases separated the two germline ends. The germline CDR1 and CDR2 sequences are SNHLY and FYNNEI. CDR3 bases: TGTGCCAGCAGTGCGAGGGAGAATAGCAATCAGCCCCAGCATTTT. As protein: CASSARENSNQPQHF.

The chain employs TRBV2 and TRBJ1-5; TRBD1 aligns across 8 bases. The CDR3 totals 14 residues. Germline CDR1 and CDR2: SNHLY and FYNNEI. The ends lost 2 bases at V and 7 bases at J; junction bases unmatched: 4. CDR3 DNA sequence: TGTGCCAGCAGTGAACAGGGGGCGGGACAGCCCCAGCATTTT. This sequence encodes CASSEQGAGQPQHF. Supplemented by reference TRBV2 and TRBJ1-5, the full variable domain reads EPEVTQTPSHQVTQMGQEVILRCVPISNHLYFYWYRQILGQKVEFLVSFYNNEISEKSEIFDDQFSVERPDGSNFTLKIRSTKLEDSAMYFCASSEQGAGQPQHFGDGTRLSIL.

The chain carries TRBV11-3 and TRBJ2-1; no reliable D call. V lost 1 base to trimming and J lost 8 bases, with 12 bases between them. Germline V gives CDR1 SGHNT, CDR2 YENEEA. There are 14 residues in the CDR3. CDR3 loop: CASSLGALGDEQFF. CDR3 DNA sequence: TGTGCCAGCAGCTTAGGGGCACTTGGCGATGAGCAGTTCTTC.

The chain is built from TRBV28 and TRBJ1-4; D is unresolved. The V end lost 5 bases, the J end lost 3 bases, and 7 bases lay between the germline ends. Germline loops: CDR1 MDHEN, CDR2 SYDVKM. The CDR3 contains 13 residues. The CDR3: CASSPNANEKLFF. In DNA, the CDR3 is TGTGCCAGCAGTCCTAATGCTAATGAAAAACTGTTTTTT.